This T cell receptor (beta chain) was profiled in a study of blood T cell repertoires in COVID-19. Study details: COVID-19 samples, acute and convalescent, were from the United States, Italy and Spain. From T cells, B-cell-depleted T cells, or PBMCs came the material, which was cDNA or gDNA.

With 2 bases removed from V and 6 bases from J, the gap between germline ends came to 11 bases. Germline V gene data show CDR1 as MNHNS and CDR2 as SASEGT. The CDR3 consists of 14 residues. In the study's own analysis: The assay estimated nucleated cells by amplifying reference gene primers. TCRdb's copy holds only in-frame clones and misses some; the assay was immunoSEQ multiplex PCR. Clonal size and the V and J genes are those of that table, whereas D and trimming came from the DNA. The table records tens of thousands of clones, 90% of them present only once. Sequenced input: peripheral blood. The rearrangement links TRBV6-1 to TRBJ1-5; D might be TRBD1 (6 bases). This TCR was recovered from a man in his sixties with acute or convalescent COVID-19. The CDR3 loop reads CASSETEQGQPQHF. The DNA of the CDR3 is TGTGCCAGCAGTGAAACCGAACAGGGTCAGCCCCAGCATTTT.